This T cell receptor (beta chain) was sequenced during a study of beta chain features in type 1 diabetes. Study conclusions and caveats: In every one of the four CD4+ subsets, TCRB CDR3s were moderately but significantly shorter in Type 1 diabetes patients. Individuals with type 1 diabetes displayed fewer insertions and more deletions at VDJ junctions.

This clone was counted between two and nine times. Its antigen remains unidentified. CDR3 length: 14 residues. The V gene's germline CDR1 is MNHEY and CDR2 SVGAGI. With V trimmed by 5 bases and J by 3 bases, 3 bases remained unmatched. Of the isolated RNA, all was reverse transcribed, and so the sequenced material was expressed TCRB transcripts. Profiling relied on immunoSEQ multiplex PCR, and the TCRdb table lists in-frame clones only, not all of them. This table has roughly 730,000 clones, roughly an eighth appearing once. The genes are TRBV6-5 and TRBJ1-4; TRBD1 agrees at 7 bases. Input material: naive CD4+ T cells from blood. The sequence was obtained from a man aged 18 to 29 with type 1 diabetes. This CDR3 reads CASSRTGANEKLFF. The CDR3 DNA reads as TGTGCCAGCAGTAGGACAGGTGCTAATGAAAAACTGTTTTTT.